This entry lists 14 T cell receptor beta chains sequenced from one sample in a study of shared clonotypes between healthy human individuals. Terminally differentiated effector memory CD45RA+ cells were excluded from the naive CD8 cells, which were CD45RO-negative and positively selected for CCR7. Sequencing was performed with immunoSEQ multiplex PCR; in TCRdb, only in-frame clones are kept and a portion is missing. The sample comprises around 2,100,000 clones, about 95% of which are singletons, and 1.2% rests with the top ten. Sequencing was carried out using naive CD8+ T cells sorted from blood. These receptor sequences come from a man between 18 and 35 years old in good health.

CDR3 protein: CASSFNLAGLNTGELFF. The CDR3 DNA is TGTGCCAGCAGCTTCAATTTAGCGGGGCTGAACACCGGGGAGCTGTTTTTT. V and J are TRBV9 and TRBJ2-2; 8 nucleotides line up with TRBD2. The V segment lost 4 bases and the J segment 1 base; nucleotides outside the gene matches: 9. Germline-derived CDR1 and CDR2 are SGDLS and YYNGEE. The CDR3 is 17 residues long.

The rearrangement links TRBV11-3 to TRBJ1-1; unclear D gene. The CDR3 loop spans 13 amino acids. V gave up 5 bases and J gave up 6 bases, with 13 bases separating them. Germline V gives CDR1 SGHNT, CDR2 YENEEA. CDR3 in DNA: TGTGCCAGCAGCCATTCTCACGGATCTGAAGCTTTCTTT. Translating gives CASSHSHGSEAFF.

The V gene is TRBV4-1, the J gene TRBJ2-1; no firm D call. The CDR3 contains 14 residues. Deletions cut 0 bases from V and 3 bases from J, with 6 bases between. Germline CDR1 reads MGHRA; CDR2 reads YSYEKL. CDR3 nucleotides: TGCGCCAGCAGCCAAGAGTCCAACTACAATGAGCAGTTCTTC. This codes for CASSQESNYNEQFF.

This chain connects TRBV27 to TRBJ1-4; no clear D. The CDR3 has 15 amino acids. V dropped 4 bases and J dropped 0 bases, with 9 bases sitting between them. Germline-derived CDR1 and CDR2 are MNHEY and SMNVEV (reference sequence). The CDR3 protein is CASSSRGATNEKLFF. The CDR3 coding sequence is TGTGCCAGCAGTTCCCGCGGTGCAACTAATGAAAAACTGTTTTTT.

The chain employs TRBV7-8 and TRBJ1-1; unclear D gene. With 5 bases removed from V and 0 bases from J, the gap between germline ends came to 22 bases. The germline gives CDR1 SGHVS, CDR2 FQNEAQ. This CDR3 comprises 18 residues. CDR3 loop: CASSQVGEGGILNTEAFF. For the CDR3, the DNA is TGTGCCAGCAGCCAGGTTGGAGAGGGCGGCATACTGAACACTGAAGCTTTCTTT.

The chain links TRBV10-3 to TRBJ2-7; either TRBD1 or TRBD2 may supply D (5 bases each). The V gene's germline CDR1 is ENHRY and CDR2 SYGVKD. The ends were cut back, 4 bases at V and 5 bases at J, with 12 bases in the middle. The CDR3 totals 13 residues. CDR3 amino acids: CAISVEGPNEQYF. CDR3 in DNA: TGTGCCATCAGTGTTGAGGGGCCAAACGAGCAGTACTTC.

CDR3 coding DNA: TGTGCCAGCAGCCAGGACAGCGTGGGTGAAAAACTGTTTTTT. Translation gives CASSQDSVGEKLFF. The rearrangement links TRBV6-5 to TRBJ1-4; D is possibly TRBD1 (6 bases). Germline loops: CDR1 MNHEY, CDR2 SVGAGI. Deletions cut 6 bases from V and 7 bases from J, with 15 bases between. The CDR3 is 14 residues long.

This clone appeared a single time. This rearrangement joins TRBV6-5 to TRBJ1-5; D unclear. Trimming cost V 5 bases and J 0 bases, with 8 bases left between them. Germline-derived CDR1 and CDR2 are MNHEY and SVGAGI. CDR3 length: 14 amino acids. CDR3 loop: CASSLGNSNQPQHF. The CDR3 nucleotides read TGTGCCAGCAGTCTCGGGAATAGCAATCAGCCCCAGCATTTT.

The rearrangement links TRBV4-3 to TRBJ2-7; D ambiguous. The CDR3 spans 15 residues. Trimming left V 4 bases short and J 5 bases short, with 18 bases between. CDR1 is LGHNA, CDR2 YSLEER, per germline. The CDR3 is CASSPEPDGRDEQYF. The CDR3 bases are TGCGCCAGCAGCCCCGAGCCGGACGGCCGCGACGAGCAGTACTTC.

The chain carries TRBV9 and TRBJ2-7; tentatively, D is TRBD1 (6 bases). There are 14 residues in the CDR3. In germline, CDR1 is SGDLS, CDR2 YYNGEE. Trimming shortened V by 0 bases and J by 3 bases, and 10 bases separated the two germline ends. The CDR3 spells CASSVGQAIYEQYF. CDR3 DNA: TGTGCCAGCAGCGTAGGACAGGCTATCTACGAGCAGTACTTC.

Turning to this clone: This CDR3 is also generated by other DNA sequences in the sample. The chain carries TRBV6-5 and TRBJ2-2, with D maybe TRBD2 (5 bases). Trimming left V 2 bases short and J 7 bases short, with 8 bases between. CDR1 MNHEY and CDR2 SVGAGI come from the germline V gene. CDR3 size: 13 residues. CDR3 sequence reads: CASSYGLGGELFF. Here the CDR3 DNA reads TGTGCCAGCAGTTACGGACTGGGCGGGGAGCTGTTTTTT.

This chain joins TRBV7-8 and TRBJ2-7; D is possibly TRBD1 (6 bases). This CDR3 has 14 residues. Germline V gene sequence: CDR1 SGHVS, CDR2 FQNEAQ. V dropped 5 bases and J dropped 0 bases, with 11 bases sitting between them. CDR3 nucleotides: TGTGCCAGCAGCAGAAGGGGGAGCTCCTACGAGCAGTACTTC. Protein: CASSRRGSSYEQYF.

The chain uses TRBV28 and TRBJ2-2; maybe TRBD1 (5 bases). The CDR3 has 16 residues. Trimming removed 7 bases at V and 2 bases at J, with 17 bases between. The germline gives CDR1 MDHEN, CDR2 SYDVKM. The CDR3 reads CASNPVDRLNTGELFF. CDR3 nucleotides: TGTGCCAGCAACCCCGTCGACAGATTAAACACCGGGGAGCTGTTTTTT. Using reference TRBV28 and TRBJ2-2 for the parts outside the CDR3, the full variable domain is DVKVTQSSRYLVKRTGEKVFLECVQDMDHENMFWYRQDPGLGLRLIYFSYDVKMKEKGDIPEGYSVSREKKERFSLILESASTNQTSMYLCASNPVDRLNTGELFFGEGSRLTVL.

The CDR3 DNA sequence: TGTGCCAGTAGTATCTGGTCTAGCGGGGTGAATGAGCAGTTCTTC. It codes for CASSIWSSGVNEQFF. This chain uses TRBV19 with TRBJ2-1; 9 bases fit TRBD2. Germline CDR1 and CDR2: LNHDA and SQIVND (reference sequence). V trimming: 3 bases; J trimming: 7 bases; junction bases outside the gene matches: 7. The CDR3 has 15 amino acids.